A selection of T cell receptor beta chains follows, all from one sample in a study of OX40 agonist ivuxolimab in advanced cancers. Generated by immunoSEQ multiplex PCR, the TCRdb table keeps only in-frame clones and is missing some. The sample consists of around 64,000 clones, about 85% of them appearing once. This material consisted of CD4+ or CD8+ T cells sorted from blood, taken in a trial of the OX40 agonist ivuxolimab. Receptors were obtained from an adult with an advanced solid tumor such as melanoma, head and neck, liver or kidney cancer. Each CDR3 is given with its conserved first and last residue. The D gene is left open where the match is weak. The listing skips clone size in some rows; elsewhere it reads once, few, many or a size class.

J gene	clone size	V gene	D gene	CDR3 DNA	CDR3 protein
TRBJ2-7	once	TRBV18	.	TGTGCCAGCTCACCCTCTCTGAGTTACGAGCAGTACTTC	CASSPSLSYEQYF
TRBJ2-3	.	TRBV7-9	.	TGTGCCAGCAGCCCACCTCTTACAGATACGCAGTATTTT	CASSPPLTDTQYF
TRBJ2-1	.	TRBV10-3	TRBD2	TGTGCCATCAAAGGGACTAGCGGGACCTACAATGAGCAGTTCTTC	CAIKGTSGTYNEQFF
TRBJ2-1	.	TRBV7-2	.	TGTGCCAGCAGCTTAGTATATACGTCCTACAATGAGCAGTTCTTC	CASSLVYTSYNEQFF
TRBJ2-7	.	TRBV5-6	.	TGTGCCAGCCAAAGGGGGGCCTACGAGCAGTACTTC	CASQRGAYEQYF
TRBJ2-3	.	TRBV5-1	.	TGCGCCAGCAGCTTGAAAGAAGGCTCGGATACGCAGTATTTT	CASSLKEGSDTQYF
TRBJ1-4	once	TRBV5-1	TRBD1	TGCGCCAGCAGCAGGGGAACCGGGACAGGGGTTGAAAAACTGTTTTTT	CASSRGTGTGVEKLFF
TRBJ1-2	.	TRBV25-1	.	TGTGCCAGCAGTGAACCCCGCTATGGCTACACCTTC	CASSEPRYGYTF
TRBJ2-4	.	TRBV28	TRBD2	TGTGCCAGCAGTTTATGGAGTAGCGGGAAAGCCAAAAACATTCAGTACTTC	CASSLWSSGKAKNIQYF
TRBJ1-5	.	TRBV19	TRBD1	TGTGCCAGTAGTATACACCGACAGGGGGCCGACAATCAGCCCCAGCATTTT	CASSIHRQGADNQPQHF
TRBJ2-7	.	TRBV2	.	TGTGCCAGCAGTGGGGGGCTGACAGCCTACGAGCAGTACTTC	CASSGGLTAYEQYF